These T cell receptor beta chains were read from a single sample in a study of cytomegalovirus exposure and HLA in healthy donors. TCRdb keeps only in-frame clones here, not all; method: immunoSEQ multiplex PCR. This sample has 180,000 or so clones; over 60% occur once, and the top ten carry around 1.6%. The sample consisted of PBMCs. These receptors came from a man in his late teens or twenties in good health and CMV-seronegative. Each CDR3 is given with its conserved first and last residue. Each record gives: V gene, J gene, clone size, D gene, CDR3 protein, CDR3 DNA. D genes are given only for firm matches. Expanded clones get a size class; other rows say once, few or many, or leave the size out.

>TRBV9|TRBJ2-5|.|.
CASSVASGRQETQYF
TGTGCCAGCAGCGTCGCGAGCGGAAGACAAGAGACCCAGTACTTC
>TRBV5-1|TRBJ2-1|.|.
CASRTAKGGGSYNEQFF
TGCGCCAGCCGGACGGCAAAAGGGGGGGGCTCCTACAATGAGCAGTTCTTC
>TRBV7-3|TRBJ2-1|.|.
CASSHTGEHEQFF
TGTGCCAGCAGCCACACCGGGGAGCATGAGCAGTTCTTC
>TRBV10-3|TRBJ1-2|.|.
CASKRGNYGYTF
TGTGCCAGTAAACGGGGGAACTATGGCTACACCTTC
>TRBV11-1|TRBJ2-7|.|.
CASSPDSNYEQYF
TGTGCCAGCAGCCCGGACAGTAACTACGAGCAGTACTTC
>TRBV5-4|TRBJ2-7|.|TRBD1
CASSVGTGGEQYF
TGTGCCAGCAGCGTTGGGACAGGGGGCGAGCAGTACTTC
>TRBV28|TRBJ1-2|.|.
CASTPASVAGGANYGYTF
TGTGCCAGCACCCCGGCTTCCGTTGCAGGAGGGGCTAACTATGGCTACACCTTC
>TRBV2|TRBJ2-7|.|.
CASELWRDEVTYEQYF
TGTGCCAGCGAGCTCTGGCGGGACGAAGTAACCTACGAGCAGTACTTC
>TRBV30|TRBJ2-1|.|.
CAWSISGDKLF
TGTGCCTGGAGTATTAGTGGGGACAAGCTCTTC
>TRBV27|TRBJ2-1|once|TRBD1
CASTHRRDRVYNEQFF
TGTGCCAGCACCCATCGCCGGGACAGGGTCTACAATGAGCAGTTCTTC
>TRBV6-5|TRBJ2-5|.|.
CASSELGQQTQYF
TGTGCCAGCAGTGAGCTGGGGCAACAGACCCAGTACTTC
>TRBV27|TRBJ2-1|.|TRBD1
CASSQGLGQGMGEQFF
TGTGCCAGCAGCCAGGGGTTGGGACAGGGGATGGGTGAGCAGTTCTTC
>TRBV4-1|TRBJ2-7|few|.
CASSQVPSSYEQYF
TGCGCCAGCAGCCAAGTGCCTTCCTCCTACGAGCAGTACTTC
>TRBV9|TRBJ2-1|.|TRBD2
CASSAWGGDYNEQFF
TGTGCCAGCAGCGCGTGGGGGGGGGACTACAATGAGCAGTTCTTC